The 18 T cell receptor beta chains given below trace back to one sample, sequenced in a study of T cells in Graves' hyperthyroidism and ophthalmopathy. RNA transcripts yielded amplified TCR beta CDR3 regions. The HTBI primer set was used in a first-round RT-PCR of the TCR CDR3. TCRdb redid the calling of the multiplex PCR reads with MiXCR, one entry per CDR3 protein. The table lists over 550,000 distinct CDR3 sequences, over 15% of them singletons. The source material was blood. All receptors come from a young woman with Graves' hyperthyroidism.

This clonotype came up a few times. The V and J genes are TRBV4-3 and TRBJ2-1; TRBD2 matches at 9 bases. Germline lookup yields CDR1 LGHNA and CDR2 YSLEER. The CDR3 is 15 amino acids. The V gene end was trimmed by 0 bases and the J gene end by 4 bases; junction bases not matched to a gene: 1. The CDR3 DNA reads TGCGCCAGCAGCCAAGAAACTAGCGGGTACAATGAGCAGTTCTTC. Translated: CASSQETSGYNEQFF.

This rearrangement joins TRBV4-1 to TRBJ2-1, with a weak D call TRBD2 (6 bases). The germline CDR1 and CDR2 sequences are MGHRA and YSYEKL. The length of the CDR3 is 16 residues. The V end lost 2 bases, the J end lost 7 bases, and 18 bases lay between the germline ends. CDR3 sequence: CASSQFSGRGGNEQFF. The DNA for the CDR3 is TGCGCCAGCAGCCAATTTTCCGGGAGAGGTGGAAATGAGCAGTTCTTC.

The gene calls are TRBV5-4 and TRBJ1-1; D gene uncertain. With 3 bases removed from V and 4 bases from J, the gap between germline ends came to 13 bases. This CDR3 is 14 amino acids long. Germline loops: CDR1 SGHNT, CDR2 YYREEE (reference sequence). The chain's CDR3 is CASSWKGRLTEAFF. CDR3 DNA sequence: TGTGCCAGCAGCTGGAAGGGCCGGCTCACTGAAGCTTTCTTT.

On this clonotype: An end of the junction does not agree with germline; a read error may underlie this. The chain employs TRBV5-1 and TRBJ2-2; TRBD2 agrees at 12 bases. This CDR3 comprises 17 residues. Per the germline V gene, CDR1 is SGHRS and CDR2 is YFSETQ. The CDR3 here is CASSLVSGLAGTGELFF. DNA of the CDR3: TGCGCCAGCAGCTTGGTCTCAGGACTAGCGGGAACCGGGGAGCTGTTTTTC.

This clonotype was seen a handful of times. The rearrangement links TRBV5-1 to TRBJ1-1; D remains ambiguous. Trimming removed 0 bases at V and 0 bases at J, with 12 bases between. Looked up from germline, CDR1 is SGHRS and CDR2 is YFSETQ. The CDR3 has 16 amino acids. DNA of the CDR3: TGCGCCAGCAGCTTGGAGGTGGCAGGTCTGAACACTGAAGCTTTCTTT. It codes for CASSLEVAGLNTEAFF.

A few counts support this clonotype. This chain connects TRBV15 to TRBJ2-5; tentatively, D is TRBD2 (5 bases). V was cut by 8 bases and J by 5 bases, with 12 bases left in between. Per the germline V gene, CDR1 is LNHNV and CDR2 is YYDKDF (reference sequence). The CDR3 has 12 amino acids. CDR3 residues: CATAAWRETQYF. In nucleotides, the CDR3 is TGTGCCACCGCGGCCTGGAGGGAGACCCAGTACTTC.

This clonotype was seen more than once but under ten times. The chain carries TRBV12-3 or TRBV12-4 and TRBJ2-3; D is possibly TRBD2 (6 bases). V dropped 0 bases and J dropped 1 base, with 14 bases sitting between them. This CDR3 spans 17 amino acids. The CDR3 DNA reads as TGTGCCAGCAGTTTAGCACAACTAGCCCGACGCACAGATACGCAGTATTTT. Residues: CASSLAQLARRTDTQYF.

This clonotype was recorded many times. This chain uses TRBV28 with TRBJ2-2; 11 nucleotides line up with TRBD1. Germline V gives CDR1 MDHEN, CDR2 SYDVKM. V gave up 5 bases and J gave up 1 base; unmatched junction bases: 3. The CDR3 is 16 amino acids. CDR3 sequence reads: CASSRDRGWNTGELFF. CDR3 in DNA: TGTGCCAGCAGTCGGGACAGGGGGTGGAACACCGGGGAGCTGTTTTTT.

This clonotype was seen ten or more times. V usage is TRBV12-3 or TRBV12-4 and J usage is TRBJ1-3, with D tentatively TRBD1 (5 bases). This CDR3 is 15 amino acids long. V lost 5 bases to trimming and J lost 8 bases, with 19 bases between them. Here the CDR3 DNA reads TGTGCCAGCAGTACCCGATCAGGGAGGAGGGACACCATATATTTT. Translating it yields CASSTRSGRRDTIYF.

CDR3 DNA: TGTGCCACCAGCACTATCCCCTCTGGAAACACCATATATTTT. Its translation: CATSTIPSGNTIYF. The chain links TRBV15 to TRBJ1-3; D not resolved. The V gene's germline CDR1 is LNHNV and CDR2 YYDKDF (reference sequence). This CDR3 region has 14 residues. The germline V and J ends were trimmed by 4 bases and 0 bases, with 7 bases remaining between them.

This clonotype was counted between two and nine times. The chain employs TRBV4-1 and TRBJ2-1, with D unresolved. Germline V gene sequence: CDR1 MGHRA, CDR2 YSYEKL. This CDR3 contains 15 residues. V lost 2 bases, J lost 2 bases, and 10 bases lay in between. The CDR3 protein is CASSQLGLAYNEQFF. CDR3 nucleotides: TGCGCCAGCAGCCAATTAGGGCTAGCCTACAATGAGCAGTTCTTC.

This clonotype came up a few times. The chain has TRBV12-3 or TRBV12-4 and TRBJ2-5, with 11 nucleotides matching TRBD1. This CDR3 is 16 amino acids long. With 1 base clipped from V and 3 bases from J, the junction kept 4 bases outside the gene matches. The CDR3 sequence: CASSLDMGQGEETQYF. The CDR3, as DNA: TGTGCCAGCAGTTTAGATATGGGACAGGGGGAAGAGACCCAGTACTTC.

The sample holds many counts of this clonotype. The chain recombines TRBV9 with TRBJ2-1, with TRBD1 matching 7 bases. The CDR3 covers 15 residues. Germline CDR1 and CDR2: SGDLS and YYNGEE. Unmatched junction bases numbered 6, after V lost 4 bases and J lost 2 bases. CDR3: CASSPGQEAYNEQFF. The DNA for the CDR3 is TGTGCCAGCAGCCCAGGACAGGAGGCCTACAATGAGCAGTTCTTC.

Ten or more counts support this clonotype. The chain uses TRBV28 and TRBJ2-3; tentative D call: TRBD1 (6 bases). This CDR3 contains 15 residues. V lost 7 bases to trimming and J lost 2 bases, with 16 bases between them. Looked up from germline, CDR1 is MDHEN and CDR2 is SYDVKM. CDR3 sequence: CASTNRELITDTQYF. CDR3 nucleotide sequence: TGTGCCAGCACCAACAGGGAATTAATCACAGATACGCAGTATTTT.

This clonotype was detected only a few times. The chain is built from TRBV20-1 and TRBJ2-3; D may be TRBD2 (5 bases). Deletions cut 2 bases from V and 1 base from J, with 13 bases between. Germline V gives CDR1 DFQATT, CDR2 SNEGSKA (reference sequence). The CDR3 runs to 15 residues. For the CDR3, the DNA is TGCAGTGCTAGAATAAGGCGGACTGGCACAGATACGCAGTATTTT. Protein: CSARIRRTGTDTQYF.

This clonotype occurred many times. The chain's CDR3 is CASSSPAGALADTQYF. The CDR3 coding sequence is TGTGCCAGCAGTTCTCCAGCGGGAGCTTTAGCAGATACGCAGTATTTT. V usage is TRBV28 and J usage is TRBJ2-3; 8 bases line up with TRBD2. This CDR3 is 16 amino acids long. V dropped 4 bases and J dropped 4; count of bases not matched to a gene: 10. The V gene's germline CDR1 is MDHEN and CDR2 SYDVKM.

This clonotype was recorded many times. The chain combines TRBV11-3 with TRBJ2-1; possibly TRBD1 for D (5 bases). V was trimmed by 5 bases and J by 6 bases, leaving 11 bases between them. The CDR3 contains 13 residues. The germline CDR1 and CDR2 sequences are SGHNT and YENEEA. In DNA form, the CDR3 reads TGTGCCAGCAGCCCCAGGGTAGGCAATGAGCAGTTCTTC. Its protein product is CASSPRVGNEQFF.

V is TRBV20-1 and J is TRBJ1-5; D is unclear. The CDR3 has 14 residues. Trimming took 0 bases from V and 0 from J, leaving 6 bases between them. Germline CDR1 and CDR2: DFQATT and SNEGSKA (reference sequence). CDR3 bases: TGCAGTGCTAGAGAAGTTAATAGCAATCAGCCCCAGCATTTT. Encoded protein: CSAREVNSNQPQHF.